These 28 T cell receptor beta chains came from one sample sequenced in a study of control samples from healthy donors and cancer patients (dated by TCRdb to about 2020). The library was built by means of the immunoSEQ multiplex PCR assay. As stored in TCRdb, this immuneACCESS dataset retains in-frame rearrangements with V and J assigned. A fraction of the clones does not appear; measured against another copy, unresolved V genes explain less than half of the discrepancy, and the remainder lacks a known reason. Across this sample there are 120,000 or so clones, with over 75% seen only once. The top ten clonotypes cover 2.9% of the sample. The sequenced sample was blood. These receptors were obtained from a man aged 60 to 75 in good health.

J is TRBJ1-5 and V is TRBV7-9; unclear D gene. The V gene lost 6 bases and the J gene lost 5 bases, with 17 bases spanning the gap. Germline CDR1 reads SEHNR; CDR2 reads FQNEAQ (reference sequence). This CDR3 spans 15 amino acids. CDR3 in amino acids: CASRQRRRVDQPQHF. The CDR3 region has the DNA TGTGCCAGCAGGCAAAGACGACGGGTCGATCAGCCCCAGCATTTT.

The CDR3 sequence is CASRDSLNEKLFF. DNA for the CDR3: TGTGCCAGCCGGGACAGCTTAAATGAAAAACTGTTTTTT. This sequence joins TRBV6-5 and TRBJ1-4, with 7 bases that match TRBD1. Germline V gives CDR1 MNHEY, CDR2 SVGAGI. This CDR3 contains 13 residues. With 8 bases clipped from V and 5 bases from J, the junction kept 5 bases outside the gene matches.

The chain joins TRBV7-2 to TRBJ1-6; 8 bases match TRBD1. V dropped 4 bases and J dropped 4; count of bases not matched to a gene: 6. The length of the CDR3 is 16 residues. Germline V CDR1 and CDR2: SGHTA, FQGNSA. CDR3 sequence reads: CASSSQDRGYNSPLHF. The CDR3 nucleotides read TGTGCCAGCAGCTCCCAAGACAGGGGATATAATTCACCCCTCCACTTT.

In its sample, this clone was seen a few times. The chain uses TRBV5-1 and TRBJ2-1; no clear D gene. Trimming removed 8 bases from V and 9 bases from J, with 21 bases in between. Per germline, CDR1 SGHRS and CDR2 YFSETQ. The CDR3 covers 14 residues. The CDR3 region has the DNA TGCGCCAGTCTTCGTGGGCAATCTGGCGGTGAGCAGTTCTTC. This sequence encodes CASLRGQSGGEQFF. Full variable domain (remainder filled in from reference TRBV5-1 and TRBJ2-1): KAGVTQTPRYLIKTRGQQVTLSCSPISGHRSVSWYQQTPGQGLQFLFEYFSETQRNKGNFPGRFSGRQFSNSRSEMNVSTLELGDSALYLCASLRGQSGGEQFFGPGTRLTVL.

This sequence joins TRBV18 and TRBJ2-2; D perhaps matches TRBD1 (5 bases). The CDR3 spans 15 residues. Trimming left V 2 bases short and J 5 bases short, with 12 bases between. Germline CDR1 KGHSH, CDR2 LQKENI. In DNA form, the CDR3 reads TGTGCCAGCTCACCAATCCAGGGAAGTACCGGGGAGCTGTTTTTT. Residues: CASSPIQGSTGELFF.

A note on this clone: Different DNA sequences within this sample yield the same CDR3. The chain has TRBV5-1 and TRBJ2-1; 8 bases align to TRBD2. The germline CDR1 and CDR2 sequences are SGHRS and YFSETQ. There are 16 residues in the CDR3. The J segment lost 8 bases and the V segment lost 0 bases, leaving 10 bases of the junction unmatched. CDR3 region: CASSLVRGAGGDEQFF. CDR3 DNA: TGCGCCAGCAGCTTGGTTAGAGGTGCCGGGGGGGATGAGCAGTTCTTC. The entire variable domain, with the rest obtained from reference TRBV5-1 and TRBJ2-1, is as follows: KAGVTQTPRYLIKTRGQQVTLSCSPISGHRSVSWYQQTPGQGLQFLFEYFSETQRNKGNFPGRFSGRQFSNSRSEMNVSTLELGDSALYLCASSLVRGAGGDEQFFGPGTRLTVL.

The V and J genes are TRBV7-9 and TRBJ1-4; TRBD1 is a possible D gene (6 bases). The CDR3 runs to 15 residues. V shed 1 base and J shed 6 bases, with 12 bases lying between them. Germline V gene data show CDR1 as SEHNR and CDR2 as FQNEAQ (reference sequence). The CDR3 loop reads CASSLGGAPDEKLFF. CDR3 DNA: TGTGCCAGCAGCTTAGGGGGGGCCCCAGATGAAAAACTGTTTTTT.

In nucleotides, the CDR3 is TGTGCCAGCTCTGGGGACACGCTTAACTATGGCTACACCTTC. Its translation: CASSGDTLNYGYTF. The rearrangement joins TRBV18 to TRBJ1-2; possibly TRBD1 for D (6 bases). Germline values: CDR1 KGHSH, CDR2 LQKENI. The germline V and J ends were trimmed by 6 bases and 1 base, with 12 bases remaining between them. CDR3 length: 14 amino acids. The full variable domain, in which reference TRBV18 and TRBJ1-2 provide the parts outside the CDR3, is NAGVMQNPRHLVRRRGQEARLRCSPMKGHSHVYWYRQLPEEGLKFMVYLQKENIIDESGMPKERFSAEFPKEGPSILRIQQVVRGDSAAYFCASSGDTLNYGYTFGSGTRLTVV.

CDR3 coding DNA: TGTGCCAGCAGTTACGCCGGGCGCACTGAAGCTTTCTTT. Protein sequence: CASSYAGRTEAFF. The V and J genes are TRBV6-2 or TRBV6-3 and TRBJ1-1; no reliable D call. V was trimmed by 2 bases and J by 4 bases, leaving 8 bases between them. CDR3 length: 13 amino acids. CDR1 and CDR2 (germline): MNHEY, SVGEGT.

V usage is TRBV28 and J usage is TRBJ1-6, with 10 bases lining up with TRBD1. V lost 6 bases to trimming and J lost 9 bases; unmatched junction nucleotides: 5. Germline V gives CDR1 MDHEN, CDR2 SYDVKM. CDR3 size: 14 residues. CDR3 DNA: TGTGCCAGCAGGAGGGGGACAGGGGCTTCACCCCTCCACTTT. Translation: CASRRGTGASPLHF.

The sample holds one count of this clone. V is TRBV5-4 and J is TRBJ1-1; D not certain. Germline-derived CDR1 and CDR2 are SGHNT and YYREEE (reference sequence). V lost 5 bases and J lost 0, with 8 bases in between. This CDR3 is built from 13 residues. CDR3 nucleotide sequence: TGTGCCAGCAGTGGGGTGATGAACACTGAAGCTTTCTTT. It codes for CASSGVMNTEAFF.

As regards this clone: At one end, the junction sequence differs from germline, possibly due to a read error. Within the sample, other DNA sequences also encode this same CDR3. J is TRBJ2-2 and V is TRBV18; D may be TRBD1 (5 bases). The CDR3 extends over 17 amino acids. CDR1 is KGHSH and CDR2 is LQKENI in the germline V gene. The CDR3 protein is CASSKEIPDTHTGELFF. The CDR3 DNA follows: TGTGCCAGCTCAAAAGAGATTCCGGACACGCACACTGGGGAGCTGTTTTTT.

The V call is TRBV30, the J call TRBJ1-6; D remains ambiguous. The CDR3 loop spans 14 amino acids. Deletions cut 0 bases from V and 10 bases from J, with 13 bases between. Germline V gene sequence: CDR1 GTSNPN, CDR2 SVGIG (reference sequence). The CDR3 sequence is CAWSVGPRGSPLHF. The CDR3 bases are TGTGCCTGGAGTGTAGGACCCCGCGGGTCACCCCTCCACTTT.

V gene TRBV6-1 combines with J gene TRBJ1-5; D is possibly TRBD1 (6 bases). Deletions cut 3 bases from V and 3 bases from J, with 9 bases between. CDR1 and CDR2 from the germline V gene are MNHNS and SASEGT. The CDR3 consists of 14 residues. The CDR3 DNA is TGTGCCAGCAGTGATACAGGGTCCAATCAGCCCCAGCATTTT. Translated: CASSDTGSNQPQHF.

The CDR3 protein is CASSARTGYGTEAFF. The CDR3 DNA follows: TGCGCCAGCAGCGCAAGGACAGGGTATGGCACTGAAGCTTTCTTT. The genes are TRBV5-1 and TRBJ1-1; 8 nucleotides align to TRBD1. The CDR3 consists of 15 residues. In germline, CDR1 is SGHRS, CDR2 YFSETQ. V gave up 4 bases and J gave up 4 bases; unmatched junction bases: 9.

This clone was recorded only once. The gene calls are TRBV24-1 and TRBJ2-2, with D perhaps assigned TRBD1 or TRBD2 (5 bases each). The length of the CDR3 is 15 residues. Germline values: CDR1 KGHDR, CDR2 SFDVKD. Trimming cost V 8 bases and J 0 bases, with 12 bases left between them. CDR3 in amino acids: CATTRDGANTGELFF. The CDR3 DNA follows: TGTGCCACCACCCGGGACGGCGCGAACACCGGGGAGCTGTTTTTT.

A few counts support this clone. The chain joins TRBV24-1 to TRBJ1-5; 7 positions agree with TRBD1. V lost 3 bases, J lost 6 bases, and 1 base stayed unmatched. The CDR3 runs to 13 residues. CDR1 is KGHDR and CDR2 is SFDVKD in the germline V gene. The CDR3 loop is CATSDQGGQPQHF. Here the CDR3 DNA reads TGTGCCACCAGTGATCAGGGGGGTCAGCCCCAGCATTTT.

J is TRBJ2-2 and V is TRBV5-1; D is unclear. The CDR3 consists of 16 residues. The V end lost 1 base, the J end lost 4 bases, and 14 bases lay between the germline ends. Germline loops: CDR1 SGHRS, CDR2 YFSETQ. The CDR3 region is CASSLFLGSPTGELFF. In DNA, the CDR3 is TGCGCCAGCAGCTTGTTTCTAGGAAGTCCCACCGGGGAGCTGTTTTTT.

The CDR3 sequence is CASRTAPITEAFF. The DNA for the CDR3 is TGTGCCAGCAGGACGGCTCCGATCACTGAAGCTTTCTTT. The rearrangement joins TRBV28 to TRBJ1-1; D gene unclear. CDR3 length: 13 amino acids. V dropped 6 bases and J dropped 4 bases, with 12 bases sitting between them. Per germline, CDR1 MDHEN and CDR2 SYDVKM.

CDR3 bases: TGTGCCAGCAGCCAAGCTCGGTACACTGAAGCTTTCTTT. Its translation: CASSQARYTEAFF. The chain carries TRBV14 and TRBJ1-1; D unclear. This CDR3 contains 13 residues. V was clipped by 1 base and J by 3 bases, with 6 bases between them. The germline V gene encodes CDR1 SGHDN and CDR2 FVKESK.

This rearrangement joins TRBV30 to TRBJ1-5; D is undetermined. Trimming pared 5 bases from V and 4 bases from J, leaving 12 bases between. CDR3 size: 13 residues. Germline V lookup: CDR1 GTSNPN, CDR2 SVGIG (reference sequence). The CDR3 DNA reads TGTGCCTGGGCAGCACAGTTGAATCAGCCCCAGCATTTT. The encoded protein is CAWAAQLNQPQHF.

The chain combines TRBV5-1 with TRBJ2-7; 12 positions agree with TRBD2. The CDR3 covers 16 residues. From germline, CDR1 is SGHRS and CDR2 YFSETQ. V shed 1 base and J 6 bases; nucleotides not matched to a gene: 8. The CDR3 nucleotides read TGCGCCAGCAGCTTGTTTTCTAGCGGGGGGGCATCCGAGCAGTACTTC. Translating gives CASSLFSSGGASEQYF. The variable domain in full, completed from reference TRBV5-1 and TRBJ2-7, reads KAGVTQTPRYLIKTRGQQVTLSCSPISGHRSVSWYQQTPGQGLQFLFEYFSETQRNKGNFPGRFSGRQFSNSRSEMNVSTLELGDSALYLCASSLFSSGGASEQYFGPGTRLTVT.

V and J are TRBV7-9 and TRBJ1-1; tentative D call: TRBD1 (6 bases). The CDR3 has 14 amino acids. Trimming stripped 1 base from V and 8 bases from J, with 14 bases between. Germline loops: CDR1 SEHNR, CDR2 FQNEAQ (reference sequence). The CDR3 DNA reads as TGTGCCAGCAGCTTAGGACTTTCAGGGGAGGAAGCTTTCTTT. Amino acid sequence: CASSLGLSGEEAFF.

This clone was observed a handful of times. The gene calls are TRBV6-2 or TRBV6-3 and TRBJ1-2, with a weak D call TRBD1 (5 bases). With 4 bases removed from V and 2 bases from J, the gap between germline ends came to 14 bases. Germline values: CDR1 MNHEY, CDR2 SVGEGT. CDR3 length: 15 residues. The CDR3 nucleotides are TGTGCCAGCAGTTTCTCACAGGAATTGAACTATGGCTACACCTTC. It encodes CASSFSQELNYGYTF.

This chain uses TRBV7-3 with TRBJ2-2; 11 bases match TRBD2. Germline CDR1 SGHTA, CDR2 FQGTGA. This CDR3 has 16 amino acids. V trimming: 4 bases; J trimming: 4 bases; junction bases outside the gene matches: 5. In DNA form, the CDR3 reads TGTGCCAGCAGCTCAACCGGGACTAGCGGCACCGGGGAGCTGTTTTTT. This gives the protein CASSSTGTSGTGELFF.

This clone was seen only once. This chain links TRBV5-6 with TRBJ2-3; the D gene is possibly TRBD1 (6 bases). The CDR3 has 17 amino acids. Trimming left V 4 bases short and J 2 bases short, with 20 bases between. Germline CDR1 and CDR2: SGHDT and YYEEEE. The CDR3, as DNA: TGTGCCAGCAGCAGGGATCTGACAGGCCACCACACAGATACGCAGTATTTT. It yields the protein CASSRDLTGHHTDTQYF.

V usage is TRBV11-2 and J usage is TRBJ2-5; the D gene is possibly TRBD2 (7 bases). Trimming took off 5 bases at V and 4 bases at J, with 20 bases between the two ends. This CDR3 spans 16 amino acids. Germline CDR1 SGHAT, CDR2 FQNNGV. CDR3 DNA: TGTGCCAGCAGCCTAACTGAATTAGGGGGGGGAGAGACCCAGTACTTC. This codes for CASSLTELGGGETQYF.

V and J are TRBV5-1 and TRBJ1-1; D remains unclear. CDR1 is SGHRS, CDR2 YFSETQ, per germline. The V end lost 0 bases, the J end lost 1 base, and 7 bases lay between the germline ends. The CDR3 spans 14 residues. CDR3 residues: CASSLDAENTEAFF. The CDR3 DNA is TGCGCCAGCAGCTTGGATGCTGAGAACACTGAAGCTTTCTTT.